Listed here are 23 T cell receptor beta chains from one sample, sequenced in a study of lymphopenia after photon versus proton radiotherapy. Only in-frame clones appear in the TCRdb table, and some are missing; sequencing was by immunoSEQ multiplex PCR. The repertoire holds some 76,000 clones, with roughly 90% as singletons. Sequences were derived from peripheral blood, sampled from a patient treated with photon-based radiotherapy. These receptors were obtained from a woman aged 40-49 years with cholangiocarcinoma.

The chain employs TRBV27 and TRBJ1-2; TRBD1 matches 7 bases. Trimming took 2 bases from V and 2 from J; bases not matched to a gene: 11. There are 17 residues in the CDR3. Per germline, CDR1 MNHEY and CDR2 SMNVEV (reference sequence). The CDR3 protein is CASSLVPAGGTNYGYTF. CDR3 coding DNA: TGTGCCAGCAGTTTAGTACCAGCAGGGGGGACCAACTATGGCTACACCTTC.

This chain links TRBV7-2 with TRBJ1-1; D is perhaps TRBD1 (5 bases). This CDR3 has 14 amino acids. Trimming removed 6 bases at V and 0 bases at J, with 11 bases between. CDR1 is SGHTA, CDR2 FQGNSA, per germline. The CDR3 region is CASRRDYMNTEAFF. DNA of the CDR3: TGTGCCAGCAGGAGGGACTACATGAACACTGAAGCTTTCTTT.

CDR3 bases: TGTGCCAGCAGTGTAGGGGCTAACACCGGGGAGCTGTTTTTT. Residues: CASSVGANTGELFF. The chain has TRBV6-5 and TRBJ2-2; TRBD1 is a possible D gene (5 bases). V was trimmed by 5 bases and J by 2 bases, leaving 9 bases between them. The CDR3 runs to 14 residues. Germline V gene lookup returns CDR1 MNHEY and CDR2 SVGAGI.

The CDR3 DNA reads TGTGCCAGCAGCTTAAAACACGGCCCCAATGAGCAGTTCTTC. This codes for CASSLKHGPNEQFF. The chain combines TRBV7-3 with TRBJ2-1; no clear D. In germline, CDR1 is SGHTA, CDR2 FQGTGA. The CDR3 sequence is 14 residues long. The V and J ends lost 1 base and 6 bases respectively, with 10 bases between them.

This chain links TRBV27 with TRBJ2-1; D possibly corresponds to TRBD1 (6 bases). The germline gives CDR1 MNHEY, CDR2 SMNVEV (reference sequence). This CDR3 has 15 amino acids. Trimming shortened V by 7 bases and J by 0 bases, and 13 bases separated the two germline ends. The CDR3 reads CASTSDRYSYNEQFF. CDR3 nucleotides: TGTGCCAGCACCTCGGACAGATACTCCTACAATGAGCAGTTCTTC.

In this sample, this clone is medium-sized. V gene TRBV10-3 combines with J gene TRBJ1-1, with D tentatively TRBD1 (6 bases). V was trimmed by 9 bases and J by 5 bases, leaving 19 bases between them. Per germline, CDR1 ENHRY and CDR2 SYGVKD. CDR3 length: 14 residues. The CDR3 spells CAIMRPGVGTEAFF. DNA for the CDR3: TGTGCCATTATGAGACCAGGGGTAGGGACTGAAGCTTTCTTT.

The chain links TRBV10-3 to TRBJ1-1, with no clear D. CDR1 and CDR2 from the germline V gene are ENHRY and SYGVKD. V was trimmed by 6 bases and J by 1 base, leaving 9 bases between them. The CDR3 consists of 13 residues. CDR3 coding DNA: TGTGCCATCAGGGTGACGTCGAACACTGAAGCTTTCTTT. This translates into CAIRVTSNTEAFF.

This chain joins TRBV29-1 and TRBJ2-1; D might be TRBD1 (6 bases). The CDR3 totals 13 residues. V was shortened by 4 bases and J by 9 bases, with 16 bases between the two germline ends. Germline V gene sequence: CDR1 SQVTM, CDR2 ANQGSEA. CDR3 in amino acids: CSVGPSYRVEQFF. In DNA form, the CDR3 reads TGCAGCGTTGGCCCCTCATACAGGGTTGAGCAGTTCTTC.

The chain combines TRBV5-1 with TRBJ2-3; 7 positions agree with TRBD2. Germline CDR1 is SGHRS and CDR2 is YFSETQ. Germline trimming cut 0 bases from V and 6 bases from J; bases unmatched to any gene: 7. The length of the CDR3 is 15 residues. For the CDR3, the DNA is TGCGCCAGCAGCTTGGGCGCGGGAGAGACGGATACGCAGTATTTT. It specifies CASSLGAGETDTQYF. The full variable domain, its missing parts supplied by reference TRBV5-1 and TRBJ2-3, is KAGVTQTPRYLIKTRGQQVTLSCSPISGHRSVSWYQQTPGQGLQFLFEYFSETQRNKGNFPGRFSGRQFSNSRSEMNVSTLELGDSALYLCASSLGAGETDTQYFGPGTRLTVL.

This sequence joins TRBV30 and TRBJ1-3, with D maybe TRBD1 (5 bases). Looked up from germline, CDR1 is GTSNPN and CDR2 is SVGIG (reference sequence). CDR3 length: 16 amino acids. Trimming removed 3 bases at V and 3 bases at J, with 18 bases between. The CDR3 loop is CAWSTWGSGRGNTIYF. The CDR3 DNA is TGTGCCTGGAGCACCTGGGGGTCGGGGCGTGGAAACACCATATATTTT.

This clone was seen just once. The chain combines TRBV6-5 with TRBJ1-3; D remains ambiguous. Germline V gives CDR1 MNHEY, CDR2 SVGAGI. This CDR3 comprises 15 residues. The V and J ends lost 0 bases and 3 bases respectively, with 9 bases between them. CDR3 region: CASSYSGVLGNTIYF. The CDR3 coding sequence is TGTGCCAGCAGTTACTCCGGGGTCCTTGGAAACACCATATATTTT.

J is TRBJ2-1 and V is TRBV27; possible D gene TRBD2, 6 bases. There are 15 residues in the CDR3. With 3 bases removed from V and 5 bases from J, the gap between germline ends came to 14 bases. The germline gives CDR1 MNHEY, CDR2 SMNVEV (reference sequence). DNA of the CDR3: TGTGCCAGCAGTTTCCGGGGACTTACTAACAATGAGCAGTTCTTC. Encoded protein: CASSFRGLTNNEQFF.

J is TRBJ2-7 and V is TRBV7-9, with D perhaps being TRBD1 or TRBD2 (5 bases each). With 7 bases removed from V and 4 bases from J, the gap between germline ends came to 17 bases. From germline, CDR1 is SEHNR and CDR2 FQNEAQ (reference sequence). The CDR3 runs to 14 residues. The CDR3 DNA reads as TGTGCCAGCAACAACCCGGGACGGGCGTACGAGCAGTACTTC. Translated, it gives CASNNPGRAYEQYF. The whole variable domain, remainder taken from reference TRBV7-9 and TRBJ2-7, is DTGVSQNPRHKITKRGQNVTFRCDPISEHNRLYWYRQTLGQGPEFLTYFQNEAQLEKSRLLSDRFSAERPKGSFSTLEIQRTEQGDSAMYLCASNNPGRAYEQYFGPGTRLTVT.

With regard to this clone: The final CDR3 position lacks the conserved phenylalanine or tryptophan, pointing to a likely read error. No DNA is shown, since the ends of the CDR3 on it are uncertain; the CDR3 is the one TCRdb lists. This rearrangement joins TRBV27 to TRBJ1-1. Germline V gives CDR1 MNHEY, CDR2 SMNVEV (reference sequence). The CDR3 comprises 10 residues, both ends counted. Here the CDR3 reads CASSPRDGKI.

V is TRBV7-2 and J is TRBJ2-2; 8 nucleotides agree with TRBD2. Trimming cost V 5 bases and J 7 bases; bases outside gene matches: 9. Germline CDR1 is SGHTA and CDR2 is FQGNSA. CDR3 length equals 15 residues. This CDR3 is CASSRSGSRGGELFF. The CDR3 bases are TGTGCCAGCAGCCGCAGCGGGAGTCGAGGCGGGGAGCTGTTTTTT.

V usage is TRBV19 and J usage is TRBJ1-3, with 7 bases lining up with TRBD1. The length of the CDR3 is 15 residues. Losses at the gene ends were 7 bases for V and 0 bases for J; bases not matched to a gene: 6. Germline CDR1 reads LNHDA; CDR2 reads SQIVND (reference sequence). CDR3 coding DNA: TGTGCCAGTACCCCGGGACAGTCCTCTGGAAACACCATATATTTT. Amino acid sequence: CASTPGQSSGNTIYF. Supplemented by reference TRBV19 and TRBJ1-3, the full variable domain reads DGGITQSPKYLFRKEGQNVTLSCEQNLNHDAMYWYRQDPGQGLRLIYYSQIVNDFQKGDIAEGYSVSREKKESFPLTVTSAQKNPTAFYLCASTPGQSSGNTIYFGEGSWLTVV.

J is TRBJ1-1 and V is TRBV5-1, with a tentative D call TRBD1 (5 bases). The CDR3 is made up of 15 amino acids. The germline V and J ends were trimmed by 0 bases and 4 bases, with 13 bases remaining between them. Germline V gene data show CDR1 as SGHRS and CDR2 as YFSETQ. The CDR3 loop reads CASSLGSGPSTEAFF. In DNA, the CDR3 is TGCGCCAGCAGCTTGGGTTCGGGGCCGAGCACTGAAGCTTTCTTT.

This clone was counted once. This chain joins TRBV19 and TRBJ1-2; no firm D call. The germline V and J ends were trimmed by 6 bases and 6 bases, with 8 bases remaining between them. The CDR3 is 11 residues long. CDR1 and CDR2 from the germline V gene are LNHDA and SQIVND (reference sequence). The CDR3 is CASRSFHGYTF. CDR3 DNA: TGTGCCAGTAGATCTTTCCATGGCTACACCTTC.

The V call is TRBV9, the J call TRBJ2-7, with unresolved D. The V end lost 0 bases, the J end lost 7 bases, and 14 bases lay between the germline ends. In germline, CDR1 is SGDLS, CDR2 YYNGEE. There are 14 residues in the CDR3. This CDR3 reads CASSVGVAISEQYF. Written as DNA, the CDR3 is TGTGCCAGCAGCGTAGGAGTGGCTATAAGTGAGCAGTACTTC.

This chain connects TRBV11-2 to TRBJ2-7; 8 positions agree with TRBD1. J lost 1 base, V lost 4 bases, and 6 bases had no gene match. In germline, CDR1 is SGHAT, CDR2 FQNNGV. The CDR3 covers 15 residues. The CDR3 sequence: CASSSQGAQSYEQYF. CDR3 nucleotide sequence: TGTGCCAGCAGCTCTCAGGGGGCGCAATCCTACGAGCAGTACTTC.

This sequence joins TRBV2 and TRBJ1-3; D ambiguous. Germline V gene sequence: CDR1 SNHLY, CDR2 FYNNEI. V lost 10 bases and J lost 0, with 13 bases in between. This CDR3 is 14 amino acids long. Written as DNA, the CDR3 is TGTGCCATCCCGGACTTGAGCTCTGGAAACACCATATATTTT. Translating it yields CAIPDLSSGNTIYF.

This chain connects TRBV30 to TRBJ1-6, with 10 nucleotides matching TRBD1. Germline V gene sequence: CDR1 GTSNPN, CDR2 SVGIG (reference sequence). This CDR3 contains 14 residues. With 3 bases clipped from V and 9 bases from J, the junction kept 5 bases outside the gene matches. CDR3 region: CAWRDRGTPSPLHF. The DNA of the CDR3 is TGTGCCTGGAGGGACAGGGGGACCCCTTCACCCCTCCACTTT.

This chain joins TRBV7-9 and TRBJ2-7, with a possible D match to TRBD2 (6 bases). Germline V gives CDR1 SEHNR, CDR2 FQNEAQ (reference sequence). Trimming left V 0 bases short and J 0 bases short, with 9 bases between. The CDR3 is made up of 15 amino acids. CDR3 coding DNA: TGTGCCAGCAGCTTAGCGGGAGGCCTCTCCTACGAGCAGTACTTC. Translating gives CASSLAGGLSYEQYF.